The text below deals with one TCR beta chain. The source of the sample is a study of cytomegalovirus exposure and HLA in healthy donors. Method: immunoSEQ multiplex PCR; TCRdb's copy keeps in-frame clones and lacks some. The sample has 150,000 to 200,000 clones, roughly nine tenths seen once. The germline V gene encodes CDR1 MNHNY and CDR2 SVGAGI (reference sequence). Trimming pared 2 bases from V and 3 bases from J, leaving 2 bases between. CDR3 length: 12 residues. Separate from the roughly 720-subject first cohort was the approximately 120-subject validation cohort, to which the donors belonged. The clonotype comes from a woman in her 30s in good health and CMV-seronegative. Material: PBMCs. The chain uses TRBV6-6 and TRBJ2-1; no clear D gene. The CDR3 here is CASSYLYNEQFF. The CDR3 DNA reads as TGTGCCAGCAGTTACCTCTACAATGAGCAGTTCTTC.